This T cell receptor beta chain originates from a study of cytomegalovirus exposure and HLA in healthy donors (dated by TCRdb to the late 2010s). Study-level background: In an earlier analysis of several hundred of the donors, 250 to 350 Gb of sequence data and some 120 million unique TCR beta sequences from roughly 200 million T cells were reported. Roughly 300 gigabases of sequencing data and roughly 80 million unique TCR sequences made up an early release that covered 500 to 650 HLA-typed donors. Of the roughly 400 genotyped donors, 65% to 90% fell in the genetic ancestry cluster associated with self-reported Caucasian donors. The study aimed to test whether signatures of past pathogen exposure could be identified by cataloging public T cell receptors. Using immunosequencing, the study profiled T cell repertoires from fewer than 850 subjects and related those repertoires to cytomegalovirus serostatus. In addition to the first cohort of approximately 650 subjects, a separate validation cohort of about 120 different subjects was used. The study combined high-throughput TCR immunosequencing, statistical association of individual TCRs with disease status, and machine learning to predict cytomegalovirus infection status. In a later analysis, previously published TCR beta repertoires from about 640 donors were re-analyzed and high-resolution HLA genotyping was added so that TCR occurrence patterns could be studied. The later analysis used no new phenotypic data to find candidate immune exposures, relying instead on TCR beta sequences and their occurrence across donors. An earlier analysis of approximately 500 of the donors applied high-throughput TCR beta sequencing to assess whether each TCR beta V gene segment acted as functional or pseudogenic. Donor age, sex, ethnicity and CMV serostatus were collected together with the repertoire data. Genome-wide SNP genotypes for about 65% of the 666 donors were used in a later genetic analysis, which treated that subset as a discovery cohort. All discovery cohort repertoires had been generated using a single sequencing platform. Both class I and class II loci were covered by HLA typing, at four-digit resolution. Typing coverage differed by locus: A, B, C, DRB1 and DQB1 were typed in about 629-640 donors, DQA1 in about 560, DPA1 in 600 to 610, and DPB1 in just under 490. Because of strong linkage in the cohort, a few DR-DQ haplotypes were treated as single units for association and clustering. Among roughly 370 genotyped donors of the cohort, an average of approximately 250,000 unique TCR beta nucleotide sequences were sequenced per donor, about a sixth of them non-productive. Overall study outcomes, separate from this receptor: Because HLA typing was missing for some donors at each locus, association tests included only the typed subset. For the cohort, immune exposure information was limited to CMV serostatus. Because counts were too low, seventeen rarely observed V segments, including chromosome 9 orphons, were excluded from the earlier analysis of about 500 of the donors. A total of 150 to 200 TCR beta chains were listed by the study as associated with cytomegalovirus. Several of the top co-occurrence clusters appeared to be linked to parvovirus B19, influenza, CMV and Epstein-Barr virus, according to a later analysis. In vitro tests confirmed that a few of the cytomegalovirus-associated TCR beta chains recognize cytomegalovirus antigens. V-gene and J-gene trimming of TCR beta chains was associated with a missense DCLRE1C variant in a later genetic analysis, and the association was replicated in an independent cohort. The presence/absence analyses assumed that sequencing depth was roughly uniform across donors, and that assumption may not be true. Correlated functional status among segregating V segments might reflect linkage disequilibrium, but an unknown experimental factor could not be ruled out. According to a later genetic analysis, donors in an Asian-associated ancestry cluster had fewer N-insertions in productive TCRs than the roughly 700-donor mean. The authors suggested that the approach could potentially be generalized to other disease states and immunological phenotypes. A cluster of highly shared sequence variants was judged likely to represent a technical artifact of the sequencing pipeline. A further reported finding was that TCR beta sequences accurately predicted the HLA-A and HLA-B alleles for most subjects in the first cohort. In a later analysis, 15,000 to 20,000 TCR beta sequences were associated with specific HLA alleles at a false discovery rate of 0.05. While some public TCRs were present in many individuals, most TCR sequences turned up only very rarely across donors. Only TCR beta chains were sequenced in this cohort, and the absence of alpha or paired-chain data limited detectable features. In a later analysis, HLA-associated TCR beta chains were found to be more clonally expanded and to have lower generation probabilities than equally common non-associated chains. In a later analysis, the rate of TCR association differed among HLA loci, with DRB1 alleles having the most associated TCRs and HLA-C alleles having the fewest. The classifier was reported to diagnose cytomegalovirus status with high specificity and sensitivity in both the original and validation cohorts. According to a later analysis, most CMV-associated TCR beta chains appeared to be HLA-restricted, and the HLA associations seemed to be driven largely by CMV exposure. Because the 87-base-pair reads could not distinguish some IMGT-functional V segments, including TRBV6-2 and TRBV6-3, those segments were excluded. When HLA alleles, especially DR and DQ, strongly co-occurred, attributing TCR associations to individual alleles was difficult. An earlier analysis of some 560 of the donors showed that most TCR beta V segments appeared in productive rearrangements either about 87% or about 30% of the time, which broadly matched IMGT annotations.

Concerning this clone itself: The specificity of this receptor is unknown. The input lacks base qualities; no much larger clone sits a single base away.

Receptor libraries were prepared by the immunoSEQ multiplex PCR assay. A mixture of 60 forward primers for TCR Vbeta segments and 13 reverse primers for TCR Jbeta segments was used in the multiplex PCR. A multiplex PCR assay on genomic DNA amplified the CDR3 region of rearranged TCR beta genes. On the Illumina HiSeq System, the amplified TCR beta libraries were sequenced as 87-base-pair reads. As for how the authors treated the data: A later analysis tallied around 82 million unique TCR beta chains across the roughly 610 repertoires, and approximately 12 million of those chains were shared by two or more donors. A nearest-neighbor algorithm error-corrected the raw reads and collapsed the reads into unique sequences, merging closely related sequences to remove PCR and sequencing errors. V, D and J gene segments were assigned by aligning CDR3 sequences to IMGT reference sequences. Each retained sequence needed at least a six-nucleotide match to both a V gene segment and a J gene segment. A rearrangement counted as productive if the CDR3 had no stop codons and remained in frame with V and J, and every other rearrangement counted as non-productive. CDR3 was defined according to IMGT convention as the region running from the second conserved V-encoded cysteine to the conserved J-encoded phenylalanine. In an earlier analysis of roughly 580 of the donors, sequences lacking an unambiguous match to a single V gene segment were excluded. In an earlier analysis of a few hundred of the donors, a V segment was called functional when productive rearrangements were above 56.7%, and segregating when the standard deviation between donors exceeded 5%. A statistical classification framework was developed to diagnose cytomegalovirus status using the catalog of TCR beta chain sequences. A later analysis assigned V and J genes by comparing TCR nucleotide sequences with IMGT/GENE-DB human TR gene sequences. The TCRdist pipeline was used in a later analysis to assign CDR3 sequences and most-parsimonious VDJ recombination scenarios. In a later analysis, each TCR beta chain was defined by its CDR3 amino acid sequence together with its V-gene family, and reads lacking a unique V-gene family were excluded. In a later analysis, 550 to 650 highly shared, low-generation-probability nucleotide sequences were removed to address suspected cross-contamination and a sequencing artifact. In a later analysis, a clonal expansion index for each public chain was calculated from normalized within-repertoire ranks of inferred template counts. In a later analysis, generation probabilities were computed using a VDJ recombination model fitted to out-of-frame rearrangements, and the results were checked against IGoR. A later analysis scored TCR-TCR, TCR-HLA and TCR-CMV co-occurrence with hypergeometric tests, applying a repertoire-size bias correction to TCR pairs. To estimate false discovery rates, a later analysis permuted the HLA or CMV assignments 20 times. In a later analysis, co-occurring TCRs were grouped using DBSCAN, with TCRdist sequence similarity added in when clustering inside HLA-allele-positive subsets. For co-occurrence clustering, repertoires with fewer than 30,000 or more than 120,000 public chains were excluded, along with four or five repertoires with anomalous nucleotide sharing. Held by TCRdb, this immuneACCESS table contains in-frame sequences only and omits some clones. Under half of the omission traces to an unresolved V gene where checked; the cause of the rest is unknown. Clone size and V and J calls were adopted from that table, with D and trimming inferred from the DNA. Counted in this sample were fewer than 60,000 clones; approximately 77% of them appeared once. The ten largest make up about 3.6% of the sample.

The cohort was made up of approximately 670 healthy bone marrow donors. At the time of sampling, all cohort members were nominally healthy, though unrecorded immune exposures were likely present. The donor tested CMV seropositive and was one of the 289 seropositive cohort members. A peripheral blood sample was provided by each donor, and peripheral blood mononuclear cells were used for TCR beta sequencing. The Qiagen DNeasy Blood Extraction Kit was used to extract genomic DNA from the blood cell samples. According to the germline V gene (reference sequence), CDR1 reads LNHDA and CDR2 reads SQIVND. From the cysteine up to the phenylalanine, the CDR3 has a length of 13 residues. Only CDR3 DNA is held: 39 bases, read in frame from base 1. A distance of 8 bases separates the germline ends of V and J, which lose 8 bases and 0 bases respectively.

The sequenced sample consisted of PBMCs. The chain is assembled from TRBV19 and TRBJ1-3; no D gene can be assigned with confidence. This TCR was recovered from a woman aged 35 to 49 in good health and CMV-seropositive. The DNA is as follows: TGTGCCAGTCCCGGACTCTCTGGAAACACCATATATTTT. Translation gives CASPGLSGNTIYF.